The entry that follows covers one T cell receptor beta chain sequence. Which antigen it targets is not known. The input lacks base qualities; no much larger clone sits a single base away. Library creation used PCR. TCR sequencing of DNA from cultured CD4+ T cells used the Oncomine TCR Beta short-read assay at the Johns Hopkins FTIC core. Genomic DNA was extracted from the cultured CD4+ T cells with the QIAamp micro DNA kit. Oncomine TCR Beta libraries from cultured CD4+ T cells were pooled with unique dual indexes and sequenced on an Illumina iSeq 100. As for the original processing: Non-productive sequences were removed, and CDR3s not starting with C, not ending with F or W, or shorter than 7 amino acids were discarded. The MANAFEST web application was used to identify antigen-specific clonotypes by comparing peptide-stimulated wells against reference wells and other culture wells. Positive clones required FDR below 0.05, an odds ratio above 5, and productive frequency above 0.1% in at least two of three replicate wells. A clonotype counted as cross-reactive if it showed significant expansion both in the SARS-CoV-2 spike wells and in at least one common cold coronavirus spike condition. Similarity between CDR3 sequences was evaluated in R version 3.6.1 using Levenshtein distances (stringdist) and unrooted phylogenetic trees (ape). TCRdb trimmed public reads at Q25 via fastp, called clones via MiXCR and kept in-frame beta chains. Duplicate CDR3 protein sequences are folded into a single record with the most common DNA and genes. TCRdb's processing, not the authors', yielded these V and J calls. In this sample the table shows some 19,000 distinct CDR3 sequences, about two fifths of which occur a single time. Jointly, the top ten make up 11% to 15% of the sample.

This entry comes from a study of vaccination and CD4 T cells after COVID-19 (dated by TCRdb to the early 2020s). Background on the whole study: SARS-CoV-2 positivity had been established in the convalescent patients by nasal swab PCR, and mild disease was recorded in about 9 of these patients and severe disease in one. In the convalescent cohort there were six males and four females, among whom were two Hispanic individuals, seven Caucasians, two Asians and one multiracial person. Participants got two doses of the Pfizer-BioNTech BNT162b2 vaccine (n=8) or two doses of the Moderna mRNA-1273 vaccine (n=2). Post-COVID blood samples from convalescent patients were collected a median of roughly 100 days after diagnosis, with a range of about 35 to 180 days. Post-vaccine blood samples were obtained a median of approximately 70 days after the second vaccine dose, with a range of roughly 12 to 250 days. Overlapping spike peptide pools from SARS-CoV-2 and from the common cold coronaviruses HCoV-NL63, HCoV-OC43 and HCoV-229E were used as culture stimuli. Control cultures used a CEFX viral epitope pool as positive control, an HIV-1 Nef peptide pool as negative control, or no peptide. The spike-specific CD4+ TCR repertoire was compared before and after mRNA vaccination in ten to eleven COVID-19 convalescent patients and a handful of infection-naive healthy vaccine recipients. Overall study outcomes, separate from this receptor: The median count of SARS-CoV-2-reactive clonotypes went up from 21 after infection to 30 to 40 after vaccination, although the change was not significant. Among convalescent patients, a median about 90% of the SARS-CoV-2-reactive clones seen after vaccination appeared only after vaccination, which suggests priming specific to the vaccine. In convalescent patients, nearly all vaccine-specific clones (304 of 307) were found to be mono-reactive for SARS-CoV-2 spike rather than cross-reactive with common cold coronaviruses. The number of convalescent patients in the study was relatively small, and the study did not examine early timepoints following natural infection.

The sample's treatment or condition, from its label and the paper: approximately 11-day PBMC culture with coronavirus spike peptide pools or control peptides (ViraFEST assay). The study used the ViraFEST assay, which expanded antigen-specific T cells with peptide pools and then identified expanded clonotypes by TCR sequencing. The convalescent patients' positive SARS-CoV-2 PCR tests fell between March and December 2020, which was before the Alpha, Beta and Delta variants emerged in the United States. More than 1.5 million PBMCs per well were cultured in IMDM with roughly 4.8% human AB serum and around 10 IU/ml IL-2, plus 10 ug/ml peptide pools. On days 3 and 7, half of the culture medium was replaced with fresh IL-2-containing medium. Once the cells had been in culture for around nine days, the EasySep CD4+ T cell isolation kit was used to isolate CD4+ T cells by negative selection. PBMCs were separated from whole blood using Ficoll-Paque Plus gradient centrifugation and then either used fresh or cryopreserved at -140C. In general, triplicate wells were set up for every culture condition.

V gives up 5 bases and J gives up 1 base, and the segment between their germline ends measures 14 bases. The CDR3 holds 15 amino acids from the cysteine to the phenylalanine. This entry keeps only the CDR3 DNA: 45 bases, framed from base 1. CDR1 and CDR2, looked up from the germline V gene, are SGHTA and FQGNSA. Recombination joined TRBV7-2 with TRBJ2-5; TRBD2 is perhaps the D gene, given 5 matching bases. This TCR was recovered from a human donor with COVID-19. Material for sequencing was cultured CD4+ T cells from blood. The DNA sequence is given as TGTGCCAGCAGCCCCTCGGCGGGTCGCCAAGAGACCCAGTACTTC. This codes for CASSPSAGRQETQYF.